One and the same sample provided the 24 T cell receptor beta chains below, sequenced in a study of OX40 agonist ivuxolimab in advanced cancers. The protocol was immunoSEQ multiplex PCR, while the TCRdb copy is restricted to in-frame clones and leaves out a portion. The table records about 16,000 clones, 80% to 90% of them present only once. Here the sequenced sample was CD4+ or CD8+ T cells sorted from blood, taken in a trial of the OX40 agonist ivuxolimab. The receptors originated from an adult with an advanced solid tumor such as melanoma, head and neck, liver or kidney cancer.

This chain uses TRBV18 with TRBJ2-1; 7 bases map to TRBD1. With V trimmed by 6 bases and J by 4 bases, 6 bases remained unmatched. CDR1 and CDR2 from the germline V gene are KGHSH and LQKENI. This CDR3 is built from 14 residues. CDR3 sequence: CASSSTGLYNEQFF. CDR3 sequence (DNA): TGTGCCAGCTCGTCGACAGGGTTGTACAATGAGCAGTTCTTC. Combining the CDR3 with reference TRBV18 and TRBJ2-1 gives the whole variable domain NAGVMQNPRHLVRRRGQEARLRCSPMKGHSHVYWYRQLPEEGLKFMVYLQKENIIDESGMPKERFSAEFPKEGPSILRIQQVVRGDSAAYFCASSSTGLYNEQFFGPGTRLTVL.

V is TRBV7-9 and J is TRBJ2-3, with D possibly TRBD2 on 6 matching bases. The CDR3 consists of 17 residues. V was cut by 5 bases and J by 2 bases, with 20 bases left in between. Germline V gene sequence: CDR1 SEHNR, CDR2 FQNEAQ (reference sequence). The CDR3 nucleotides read TGTGCCAGCAGCCGCGGGGTCGGGCGGGACCCCACAGATACGCAGTATTTT. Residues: CASSRGVGRDPTDTQYF.

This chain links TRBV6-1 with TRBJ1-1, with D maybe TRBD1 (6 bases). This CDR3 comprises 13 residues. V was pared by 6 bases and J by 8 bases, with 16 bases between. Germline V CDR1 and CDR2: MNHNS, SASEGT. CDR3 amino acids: CASSRDIRSEAFF. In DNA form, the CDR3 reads TGTGCCAGCAGCCGGGACATACGATCCGAAGCTTTCTTT.

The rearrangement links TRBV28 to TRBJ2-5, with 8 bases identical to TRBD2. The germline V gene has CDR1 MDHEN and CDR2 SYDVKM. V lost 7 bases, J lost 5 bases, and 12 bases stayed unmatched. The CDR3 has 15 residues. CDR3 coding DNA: TGTGCCAGCACCCTTCGGCGGGGGGTGGGTGAGACCCAGTACTTC. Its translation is CASTLRRGVGETQYF. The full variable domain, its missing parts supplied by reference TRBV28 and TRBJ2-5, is DVKVTQSSRYLVKRTGEKVFLECVQDMDHENMFWYRQDPGLGLRLIYFSYDVKMKEKGDIPEGYSVSREKKERFSLILESASTNQTSMYLCASTLRRGVGETQYFGPGTRLLVL.

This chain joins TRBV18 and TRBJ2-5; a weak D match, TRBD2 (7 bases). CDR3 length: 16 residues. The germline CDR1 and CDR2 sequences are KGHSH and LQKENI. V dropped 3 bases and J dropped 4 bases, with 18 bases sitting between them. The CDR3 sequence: CASSPRQGGGPETQYF. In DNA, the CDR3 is TGTGCCAGCTCACCCCGTCAGGGAGGGGGGCCAGAGACCCAGTACTTC.

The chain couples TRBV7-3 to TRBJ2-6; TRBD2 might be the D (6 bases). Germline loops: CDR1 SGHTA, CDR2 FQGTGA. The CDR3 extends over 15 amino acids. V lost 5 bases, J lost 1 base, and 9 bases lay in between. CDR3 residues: CASSLGRSGANVLTF. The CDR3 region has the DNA TGTGCCAGCAGCCTGGGGAGGTCTGGGGCCAACGTCCTGACTTTC.

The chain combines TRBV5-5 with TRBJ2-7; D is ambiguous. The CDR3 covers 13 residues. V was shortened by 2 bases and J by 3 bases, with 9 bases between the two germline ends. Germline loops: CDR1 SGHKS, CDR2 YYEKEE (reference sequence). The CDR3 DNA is TGTGCCAGCAGCTTCGTAGTAGGCTACGAGCAGTACTTC. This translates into CASSFVVGYEQYF.

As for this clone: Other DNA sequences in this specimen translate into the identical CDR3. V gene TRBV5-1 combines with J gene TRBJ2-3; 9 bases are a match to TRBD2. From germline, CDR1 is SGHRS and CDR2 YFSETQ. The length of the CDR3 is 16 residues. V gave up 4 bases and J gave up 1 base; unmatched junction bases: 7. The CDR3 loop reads CASSPGSSGGTDTQYF. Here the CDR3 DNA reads TGCGCCAGCAGCCCGGGGTCTAGCGGGGGCACAGATACGCAGTATTTT.

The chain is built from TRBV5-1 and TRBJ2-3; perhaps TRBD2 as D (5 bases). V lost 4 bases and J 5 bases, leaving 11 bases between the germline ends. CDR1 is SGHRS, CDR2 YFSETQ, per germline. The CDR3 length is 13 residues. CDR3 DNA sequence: TGCGCCAGCAGCCGGAGGTGGGGAGATACGCAGTATTTT. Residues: CASSRRWGDTQYF.

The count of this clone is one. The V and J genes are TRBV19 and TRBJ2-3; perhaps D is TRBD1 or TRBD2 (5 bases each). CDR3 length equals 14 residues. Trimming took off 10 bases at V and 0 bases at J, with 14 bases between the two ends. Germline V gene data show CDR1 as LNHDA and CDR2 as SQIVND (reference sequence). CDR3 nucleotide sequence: TGTGCCACCTCGGGACGGAAAAGCACAGATACGCAGTATTTT. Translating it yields CATSGRKSTDTQYF.

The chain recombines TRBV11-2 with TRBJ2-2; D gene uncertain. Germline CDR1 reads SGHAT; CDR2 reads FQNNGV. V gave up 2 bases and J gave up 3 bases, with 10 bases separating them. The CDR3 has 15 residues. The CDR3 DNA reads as TGTGCCAGCAGCTTAATAAGGTCCGACACCGGGGAGCTGTTTTTT. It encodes CASSLIRSDTGELFF.

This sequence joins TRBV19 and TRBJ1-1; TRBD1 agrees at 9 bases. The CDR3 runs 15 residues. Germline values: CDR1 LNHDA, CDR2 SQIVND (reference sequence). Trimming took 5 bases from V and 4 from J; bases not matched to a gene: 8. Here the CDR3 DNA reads TGTGCCAGTAGTCCTCAGGGACAGGGCCCCACTGAAGCTTTCTTT. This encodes CASSPQGQGPTEAFF.

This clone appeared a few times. The chain's CDR3 is CASSLVGGEQFF. In nucleotides, the CDR3 is TGTGCCAGCAGCCTGGTAGGGGGTGAGCAGTTCTTC. The chain employs TRBV4-2 and TRBJ2-1; a possible D gene is TRBD1 (6 bases). The CDR3 is made up of 12 amino acids. Trimming cost V 4 bases and J 9 bases, with 10 bases left between them. Germline V gene sequence: CDR1 LGHNA, CDR2 YNFKEQ.

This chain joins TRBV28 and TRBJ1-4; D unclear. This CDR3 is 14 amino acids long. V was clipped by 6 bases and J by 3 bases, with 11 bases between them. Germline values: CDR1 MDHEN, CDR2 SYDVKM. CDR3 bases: TGTGCCAGCAGCTCCCGGAAGGCTAATGAAAAACTGTTTTTT. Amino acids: CASSSRKANEKLFF.

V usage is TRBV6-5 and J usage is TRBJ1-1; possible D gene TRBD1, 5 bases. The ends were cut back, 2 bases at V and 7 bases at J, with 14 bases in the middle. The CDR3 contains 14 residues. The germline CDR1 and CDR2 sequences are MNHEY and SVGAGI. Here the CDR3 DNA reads TGTGCCAGCAGTTACGCGTTATCGGGGCTTGAAGCTTTCTTT. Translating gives CASSYALSGLEAFF.

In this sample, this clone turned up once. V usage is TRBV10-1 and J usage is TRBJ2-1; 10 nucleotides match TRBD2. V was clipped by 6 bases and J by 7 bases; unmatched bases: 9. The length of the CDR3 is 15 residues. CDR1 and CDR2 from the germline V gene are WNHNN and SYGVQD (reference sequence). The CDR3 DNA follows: TGCGCCAGCAGCCCCCGGGGTAGCGGGAGGAATGAGCAGTTCTTC. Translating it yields CASSPRGSGRNEQFF.

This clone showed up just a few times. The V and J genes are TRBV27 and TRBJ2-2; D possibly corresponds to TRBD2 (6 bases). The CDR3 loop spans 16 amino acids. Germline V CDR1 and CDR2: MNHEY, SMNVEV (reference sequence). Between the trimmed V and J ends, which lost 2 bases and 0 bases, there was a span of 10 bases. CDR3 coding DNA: TGTGCCAGCAGTTTAAATAGCGGAGCGAACACCGGGGAGCTGTTTTTT. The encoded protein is CASSLNSGANTGELFF.

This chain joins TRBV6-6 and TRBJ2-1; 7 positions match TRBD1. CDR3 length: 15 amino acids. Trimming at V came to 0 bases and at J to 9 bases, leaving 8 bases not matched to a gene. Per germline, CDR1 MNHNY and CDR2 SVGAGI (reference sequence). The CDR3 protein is CASSYSFEGAGEQFF. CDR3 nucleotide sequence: TGTGCCAGCAGTTACTCATTTGAGGGGGCCGGTGAGCAGTTCTTC.

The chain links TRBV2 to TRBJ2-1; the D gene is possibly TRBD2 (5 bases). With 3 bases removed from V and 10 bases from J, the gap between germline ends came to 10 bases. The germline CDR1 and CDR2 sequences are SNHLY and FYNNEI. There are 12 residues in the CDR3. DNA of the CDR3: TGTGCCAGCAGTGAGGAGGTGGGGGAGCAGTTCTTC. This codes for CASSEEVGEQFF.

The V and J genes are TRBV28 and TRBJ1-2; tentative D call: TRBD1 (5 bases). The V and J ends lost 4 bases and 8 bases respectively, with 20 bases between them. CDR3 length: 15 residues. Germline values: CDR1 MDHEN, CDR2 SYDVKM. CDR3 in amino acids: CASSSAGTERGGYTF. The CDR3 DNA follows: TGTGCCAGCAGTTCGGCCGGGACCGAGCGAGGCGGCTACACCTTC.

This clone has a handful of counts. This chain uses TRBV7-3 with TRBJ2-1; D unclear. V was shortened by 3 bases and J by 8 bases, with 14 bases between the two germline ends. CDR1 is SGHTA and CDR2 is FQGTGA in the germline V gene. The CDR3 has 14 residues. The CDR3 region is CASSLGSQGDEQFF. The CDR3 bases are TGTGCCAGCAGCTTGGGGTCGCAAGGCGATGAGCAGTTCTTC.

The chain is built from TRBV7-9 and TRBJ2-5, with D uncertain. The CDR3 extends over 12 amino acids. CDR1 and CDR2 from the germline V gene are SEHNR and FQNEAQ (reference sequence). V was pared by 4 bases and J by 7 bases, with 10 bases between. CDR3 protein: CASSSVVGTQYF. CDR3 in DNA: TGTGCCAGCAGCTCCGTAGTAGGGACCCAGTACTTC.

The CDR3 DNA follows: TGTGCCAGCAGCTTGGATGCGGCAGCCACTGGAAACACCATATATTTT. This gives the protein CASSLDAAATGNTIYF. The rearrangement joins TRBV5-4 to TRBJ1-3, with unresolved D. The CDR3 is 16 amino acids. Deletions cut 0 bases from V and 2 bases from J, with 12 bases between. The germline CDR1 and CDR2 sequences are SGHNT and YYREEE (reference sequence).

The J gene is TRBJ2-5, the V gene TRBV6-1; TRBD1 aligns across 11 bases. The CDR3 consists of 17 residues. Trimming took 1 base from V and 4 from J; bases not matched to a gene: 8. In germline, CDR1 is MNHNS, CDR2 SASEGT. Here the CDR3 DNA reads TGTGCCAGCAGTGAAGGGACAGGGGGCGCGTTTAGAGAGACCCAGTACTTC. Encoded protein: CASSEGTGGAFRETQYF.